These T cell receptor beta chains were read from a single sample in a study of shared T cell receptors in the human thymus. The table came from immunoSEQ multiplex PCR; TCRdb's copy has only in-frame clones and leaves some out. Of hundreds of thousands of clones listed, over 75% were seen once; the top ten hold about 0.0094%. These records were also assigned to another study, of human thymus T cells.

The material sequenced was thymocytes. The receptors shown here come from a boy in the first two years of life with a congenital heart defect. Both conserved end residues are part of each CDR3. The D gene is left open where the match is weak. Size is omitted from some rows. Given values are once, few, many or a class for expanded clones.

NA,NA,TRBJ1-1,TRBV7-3,CASSFRGPPRNTEAFF,TGTGCCAGCAGCTTCAGGGGCCCCCCTCGGAACACTGAAGCTTTCTTT
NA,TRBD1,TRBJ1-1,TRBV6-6,CASNTAGTGGTEAFF,TGTGCCAGCAATACGGCCGGGACAGGGGGCACTGAAGCTTTCTTT
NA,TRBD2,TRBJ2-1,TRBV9,CATGLADNEQFF,TGTGCCACGGGACTAGCGGACAATGAGCAGTTCTTC
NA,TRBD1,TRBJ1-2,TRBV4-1,CASSQGDSWGYTF,TGCGCCAGCAGCCAAGGGGACAGCTGGGGCTACACCTTC
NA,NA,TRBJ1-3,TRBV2,CASTGTGNTIYF,TGTGCCAGCACAGGGACTGGAAACACCATATATTTT
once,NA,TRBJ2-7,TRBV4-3,CASSRRRSLYEQYF,TGCGCCAGCAGCCGTCGTCGTTCCCTTTACGAGCAGTACTTC
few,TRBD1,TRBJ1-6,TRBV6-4,CAGVLIWDRGSYNSPLHF,TGTGCCGGGGTGCTTATCTGGGACAGGGGCTCCTATAATTCACCCCTCCACTTT
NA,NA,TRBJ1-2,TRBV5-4,CASSSGGAGRPSNGYTF,TGTGCCAGCAGCTCCGGGGGGGCAGGGAGGCCCTCCAACGGCTACACCTTC
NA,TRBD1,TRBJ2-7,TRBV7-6,CASSSNRGREQYF,TGTGCCAGCAGCTCGAACAGGGGACGCGAGCAGTACTTC
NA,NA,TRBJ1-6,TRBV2,CASTINYSPLHF,TGTGCCAGCACGATAAACTATTCACCCCTCCACTTT
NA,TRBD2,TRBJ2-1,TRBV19,CASSIGLAGVVNEQFF,TGTGCCAGTAGTATTGGTCTAGCGGGAGTTGTAAATGAGCAGTTCTTC
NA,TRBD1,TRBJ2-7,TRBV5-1,CASTGQNLYEQYF,TGCGCCAGCACGGGACAGAACCTATACGAGCAGTACTTC
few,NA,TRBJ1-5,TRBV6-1,CASAGEVVNQPQHF,TGTGCCAGCGCGGGGGAAGTGGTCAATCAGCCCCAGCATTTT
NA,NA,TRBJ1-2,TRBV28,CASSWETSPLYGYTF,TGTGCCAGCAGTTGGGAGACCAGTCCTCTCTATGGCTACACCTTC
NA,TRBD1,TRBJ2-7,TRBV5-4,CASSLPDRGRDEQYF,TGTGCCAGCAGCTTGCCGGACAGGGGAAGGGACGAGCAGTACTTC
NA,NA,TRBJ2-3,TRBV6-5,CASSPVETDTQYF,TGTGCCAGCAGCCCAGTGGAGACAGATACGCAGTATTTT
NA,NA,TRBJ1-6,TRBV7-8,CASSSQQGQTVALHF,TGTGCCAGCAGCTCCCAACAGGGTCAGACGGTGGCCCTCCACTTT
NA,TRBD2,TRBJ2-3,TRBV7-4,CASSPTGTSGSLQDTQYF,TGTGCCAGCAGCCCCACTGGGACTAGCGGGAGTCTTCAAGATACGCAGTATTTT
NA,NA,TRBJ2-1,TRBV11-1,CASTSQSGDEQFF,TGTGCCAGCACTAGCCAGTCCGGCGATGAGCAGTTCTTC
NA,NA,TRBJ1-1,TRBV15,CATSILQGNTEAFF,TGTGCCACCAGCATACTACAGGGTAACACTGAAGCTTTCTTT
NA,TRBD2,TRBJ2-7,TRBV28,CASSPRTSGLYEQYF,TGTGCCAGCAGTCCCCGGACTAGCGGCCTCTACGAGCAGTACTTC
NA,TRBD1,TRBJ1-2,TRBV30,CAWGMDRVGGF,TGTGCCTGGGGAATGGACAGGGTAGGAGGCTTC
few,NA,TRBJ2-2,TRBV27,CASRQGRGTGELFF,TGTGCCAGCAGGCAGGGGCGCGGCACCGGGGAGCTGTTTTTT
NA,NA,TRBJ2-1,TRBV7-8,CASSLGEPIYNEQFF,TGTGCCAGCAGCTTAGGGGAGCCCATCTACAATGAGCAGTTCTTC
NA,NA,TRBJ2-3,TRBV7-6,CASSETLARDTDTQYF,TGTGCCAGCAGCGAAACCCTAGCGAGAGACACAGATACGCAGTATTTT
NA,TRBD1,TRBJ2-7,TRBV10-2,CASRTPDRGEEQYF,TGCGCCAGCCGTACCCCGGACAGGGGAGAGGAGCAGTACTTC
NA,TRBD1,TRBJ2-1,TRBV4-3,CASSQYPLRGQGRNEQFF,TGCGCCAGCAGCCAATACCCCCTCCGGGGACAGGGGCGGAATGAGCAGTTCTTC
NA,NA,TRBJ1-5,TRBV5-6,CASSLAGTSDQPQHF,TGTGCCAGCAGCTTGGCCGGGACATCCGATCAGCCCCAGCATTTT
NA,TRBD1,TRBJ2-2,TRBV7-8,CASSCPPGQGSTGELFF,TGTGCCAGCAGCTGCCCCCCGGGACAGGGGTCAACCGGGGAGCTGTTTTTT
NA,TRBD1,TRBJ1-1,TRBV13,CASSSPLLAGGTEAFF,TGTGCCAGCAGCTCACCTCTGCTGGCAGGGGGCACTGAAGCTTTCTTT
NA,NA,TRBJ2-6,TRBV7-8,CASSLGRQNSGANVLTF,TGTGCCAGCAGCTTAGGCAGACAGAACTCTGGGGCCAACGTCCTGACTTTC
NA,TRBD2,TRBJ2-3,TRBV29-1,CSVGAGGDTQYF,TGCAGCGTTGGAGCGGGGGGAGATACGCAGTATTTT
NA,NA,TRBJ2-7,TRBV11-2,CASSASTSLVPSSYEQYF,TGTGCCAGCAGCGCCTCGACCTCACTAGTCCCGAGCTCCTACGAGCAGTACTTC
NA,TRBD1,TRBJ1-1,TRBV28,CASRGRQGGGTEAFF,TGTGCCAGCAGGGGGCGACAGGGTGGAGGCACTGAAGCTTTCTTT
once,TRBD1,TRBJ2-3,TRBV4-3,CASSQAVLLPGQGVRDTQYF,TGCGCCAGCAGCCAAGCGGTACTACTTCCGGGACAGGGAGTTAGGGATACGCAGTATTTT
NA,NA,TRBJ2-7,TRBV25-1,CASSEGPHEQYF,TGTGCCAGCAGTGAAGGCCCCCACGAGCAGTACTTC
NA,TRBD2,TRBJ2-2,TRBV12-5,CASGLVLAVNTGELFF,TGTGCTAGTGGTTTGGTACTAGCGGTGAACACCGGGGAGCTGTTTTTT
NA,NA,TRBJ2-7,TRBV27,CASSSLGQGGYEQYF,TGTGCCAGCAGTTCCCTCGGCCAGGGCGGATACGAGCAGTACTTC
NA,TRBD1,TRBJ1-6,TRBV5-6,CASSFDRAGNSPLHF,TGTGCCAGCAGCTTCGACAGGGCCGGGAACTCACCCCTCCACTTT
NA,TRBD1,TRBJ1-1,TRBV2,CARDRQGERDTEAFF,TGTGCCAGAGATCGACAGGGCGAAAGGGACACTGAAGCTTTCTTT
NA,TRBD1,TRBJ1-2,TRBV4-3,CASSQDTGVNYGYTF,TGCGCCAGCAGCCAAGATACAGGGGTTAACTATGGCTACACCTTC
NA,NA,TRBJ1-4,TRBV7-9,CASSPNTTTNEKLFF,TGTGCCAGCAGCCCCAATACTACAACTAATGAAAAACTGTTTTTT
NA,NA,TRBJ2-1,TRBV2,CASSEAGSYNEQFF,TGTGCCAGCAGTGAGGCGGGCTCCTACAATGAGCAGTTCTTC
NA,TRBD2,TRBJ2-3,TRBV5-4,CASSSTSGIPTDTQYF,TGTGCCAGCAGCTCGACTAGCGGGATACCCACAGATACGCAGTATTTT
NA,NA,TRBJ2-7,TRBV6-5,CASSLQGRTSYEQYF,TGTGCCAGCAGTTTACAGGGCCGGACTAGCTACGAGCAGTACTTC
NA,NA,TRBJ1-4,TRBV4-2,CATRRRGDNEKLFF,TGTGCCACCCGACGTCGGGGGGACAATGAAAAACTGTTTTTT
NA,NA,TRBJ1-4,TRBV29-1,CSVMQGRREEKLFF,TGCAGCGTTATGCAGGGAAGGCGAGAGGAAAAACTGTTTTTT
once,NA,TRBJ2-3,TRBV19,CASSKPQGPTDTQYF,TGTGCCAGTAGTAAACCACAGGGACCCACAGATACGCAGTATTTT
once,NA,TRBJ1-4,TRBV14,CASSQVSRKGRGEKLFF,TGTGCCAGCAGCCAAGTATCTCGTAAGGGGCGAGGTGAAAAACTGTTTTTT
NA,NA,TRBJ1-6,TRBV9,CASSVRGINSPLHF,TGTGCCAGCAGCGTAAGAGGGATCAATTCACCCCTCCACTTT
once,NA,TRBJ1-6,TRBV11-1,CASSLVGQPPRGNSPLHF,TGTGCCAGCAGCTTGGTCGGGCAACCGCCCCGGGGTAATTCACCCCTCCACTTT
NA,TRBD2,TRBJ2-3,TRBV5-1,CASSLVPSGGRTDTQYF,TGCGCCAGCAGCTTGGTTCCTAGCGGGGGGCGGACAGATACGCAGTATTTT
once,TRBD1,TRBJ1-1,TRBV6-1,CASILGQVNTEAFF,TGTGCCAGCATCCTCGGACAGGTGAACACTGAAGCTTTCTTT
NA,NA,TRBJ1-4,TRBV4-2,CASSQVHATNEKLFF,TGTGCCAGCAGCCAAGTCCATGCAACTAATGAAAAACTGTTTTTT
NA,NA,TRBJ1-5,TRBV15,CATSRGRGRDQPQHF,TGTGCCACCAGCAGAGGGAGGGGCAGAGATCAGCCCCAGCATTTT
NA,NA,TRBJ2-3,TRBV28,CASIPFRGDTQYF,TGTGCCAGCATCCCCTTCCGGGGGGATACGCAGTATTTT